This is a list of T cell receptor beta chains from one sample in a study of neurological immune-mediated disorders. TCRdb reprocessed the 5' RACE reads via MiXCR and lists one record per CDR3 protein. The profile shows 78,000 or so distinct CDR3 sequences, around 4.6% of them singletons. Sequenced: PBMCs. These receptors came from a woman aged 25 to 45 with multiple sclerosis. Each CDR3 is given with its conserved first and last residue. D genes are given only for firm matches. Not all rows give a size; the values are once, few, many and, for expanded clones, a class.

size	D	V	J	CDR3	DNA
NA	TRBD2	TRBV18	TRBJ2-1	CASSPMAGGLVYEQFF	TGTGCCAGCTCACCAATGGCGGGGGGGCTTGTTTATGAGCAGTTCTTC
few	NA	TRBV5-5	TRBJ1-1	CASSLGPPNTEAFF	TGTGCCAGCAGCTTGGGGCCGCCGAACACTGAAGCTTTCTTT
many	NA	TRBV5-1	TRBJ1-4	CASSSGQTTNEKLFF	TGCGCCAGCAGCTCCGGACAGACAACTAATGAAAAACTGTTTTTT
many	NA	TRBV3-1	TRBJ2-5	CASSRSRNREETQYF	TGTGCCAGCAGCCGTTCGAGGAACAGGGAAGAGACCCAGTACTTC
many	NA	TRBV20-1	TRBJ2-2	CSASGLDTGELFF	TGCAGTGCGTCGGGATTGGACACCGGGGAGCTGTTTTTT
few	NA	TRBV30	TRBJ1-3	CAWKSSGNTIYF	TGTGCCTGGAAGTCCTCTGGAAACACCATATATTTT
NA	NA	TRBV20-1	TRBJ2-3	CSATGGPGVDTQYF	TGCAGTGCTACAGGAGGCCCGGGGGTGGATACGCAGTATTTT
many	NA	TRBV20-1	TRBJ2-1	CSAAPDPSSYNEQFF	TGCAGTGCTGCCCCAGATCCCAGCTCCTACAATGAGCAGTTCTTC
NA	NA	TRBV10-3	TRBJ1-1	CAIARQGNTEAFF	TGTGCCATAGCCCGGCAGGGGAACACTGAAGCTTTCTTT
many	NA	TRBV27	TRBJ2-7	CASSFWGPVDQYEQYF	TGTGCCAGCAGTTTTTGGGGACCCGTCGACCAATACGAGCAGTACTTC
many	NA	TRBV5-1	TRBJ2-1	CASSLAAGQSYNEQFF	TGCGCCAGCAGCTTGGCAGCGGGCCAGTCCTACAATGAGCAGTTCTTC
many	TRBD2	TRBV9	TRBJ2-5	CASSVSSGVQETQYF	TGTGCCAGCAGCGTATCCAGCGGGGTACAAGAGACCCAGTACTTC
many	NA	TRBV6-6	TRBJ2-7	CASISGGFSYEQYF	TGTGCCAGCATCTCCGGGGGTTTTTCCTACGAGCAGTACTTC
many	NA	TRBV7-2	TRBJ2-3	CASSPDYLRTDTQYF	TGTGCCAGCAGCCCCGACTACCTCCGCACAGATACGCAGTATTTT
medium-sized	TRBD2	TRBV5-1	TRBJ2-1	CASTGRGAHNEQFF	TGCGCCAGCACCGGGCGGGGGGCCCACAATGAGCAGTTCTTC
many	NA	TRBV5-1	TRBJ2-3	CASSLDGLSTDTQYF	TGCGCCAGCAGCTTGGACGGGCTTAGCACAGATACGCAGTATTTT
NA	NA	TRBV4-1	TRBJ2-2	CASSHTGFGELFF	TGCGCCAGCAGCCATACAGGGTTCGGGGAGCTGTTTTTT
many	TRBD1	TRBV20-1	TRBJ1-6	CSANRGFLHF	TGCAGTGCTAACAGGGGCTTCCTCCACTTT
many	NA	TRBV20-1	TRBJ2-7	CSAKYGSGAAEQYF	TGCAGTGCTAAGTATGGCTCAGGGGCCGCCGAGCAGTACTTC
many	NA	TRBV6-5	TRBJ2-6	CATREGHSGANVLTF	TGTGCCACTCGTGAAGGCCACTCTGGGGCCAACGTCCTGACTTTC
many	NA	TRBV12-3/TRBV12-4	TRBJ1-2	CASNHVGGQFYGYTF	TGTGCCAGCAACCACGTGGGGGGCCAATTCTATGGCTACACCTTC
NA	NA	TRBV5-1	TRBJ1-5	CASSLGKSNQPQHF	TGCGCCAGCAGCTTAGGGAAGAGCAATCAGCCCCAGCATTTT
many	NA	TRBV5-1	TRBJ2-2	CASSLVLGSNTGELFF	TGCGCCAGCAGCTTGGTTTTGGGTTCGAACACCGGGGAGCTGTTTTTT
NA	TRBD2	TRBV5-1	TRBJ2-3	CASSVSGATTDTQYF	TGCGCCAGCAGCGTCAGCGGGGCGACCACAGATACGCAGTATTTT
many	NA	TRBV3-1	TRBJ2-7	CASSQVSDWRNSYEQYF	TGTGCCAGCAGCCAAGTTTCAGATTGGCGCAACTCCTACGAGCAGTACTTC
many	NA	TRBV2	TRBJ1-6	CASSEEPGINSPLHF	TGTGCCAGCAGTGAGGAACCGGGGATAAATTCACCCCTCCACTTT
many	TRBD1	TRBV10-2	TRBJ2-4	CASSEGPGQGLAGYGRNIQYF	TGCGCCAGCAGTGAGGGGCCGGGACAGGGGTTAGCGGGGTACGGGAGAAACATTCAGTACTTC
NA	TRBD2	TRBV11-1	TRBJ2-2	CASSHFGGGLTGELFF	TGTGCCAGCAGCCACTTCGGGGGGGGACTTACCGGGGAGCTGTTTTTT
many	NA	TRBV9	TRBJ2-2	CASSEPTAGELFF	TGTGCCAGCAGCGAACCGACGGCCGGGGAGCTGTTTTTT
few	TRBD2	TRBV18	TRBJ2-2	CASSRSASGVTGELFF	TGTGCCAGCTCACGATCGGCTAGCGGGGTCACCGGGGAGCTGTTTTTT
many	NA	TRBV20-1	TRBJ2-3	CSASGQNPDTQYF	TGCAGTGCTTCCGGACAGAACCCAGATACGCAGTATTTT
many	NA	TRBV29-1	TRBJ1-2	CSVRDPQYGYTF	TGCAGCGTACGGGATCCTCAGTATGGCTACACCTTC
many	TRBD1	TRBV20-1	TRBJ2-5	CSASELGQGRLETQYF	TGCAGTGCTAGTGAACTCGGACAGGGTCGTTTGGAGACCCAGTACTTC
many	TRBD2	TRBV20-1	TRBJ2-1	CSARQLGRAGNEQFF	TGCAGTGCTAGACAACTCGGGAGGGCGGGGAATGAGCAGTTCTTC
many	NA	TRBV12-3/TRBV12-4	TRBJ2-5	CASSRRDPGPKYF	TGTGCCAGCAGCCGACGGGACCCTGGCCCGAAGTACTTC
many	TRBD1	TRBV5-1	TRBJ1-1	CASSLAEGARGFF	TGCGCCAGCAGCTTGGCCGAGGGGGCCAGGGGTTTCTTT
many	TRBD2	TRBV7-6	TRBJ2-5	CASSPRIAGGQHF	TGTGCCAGCAGCCCGAGGATAGCGGGGGGACAACACTTC
many	NA	TRBV19	TRBJ2-1	CASSHTLSSYNEQFF	TGTGCCAGTAGTCATACCCTAAGCTCCTACAATGAGCAGTTCTTC
NA	TRBD1	TRBV5-1	TRBJ1-1	CASSLGQGGSMNTEAFF	TGCGCCAGCAGCTTGGGCCAGGGGGGCTCAATGAACACTGAAGCTTTCTTT
many	NA	TRBV20-1	TRBJ2-1	CSASRSSYNEQFF	TGCAGTGCTAGTAGGAGTTCCTACAATGAGCAGTTCTTC
many	NA	TRBV5-6	TRBJ2-7	CASSLSGGPSYEQYF	TGTGCCAGCAGCCTGAGTGGGGGTCCCTCCTACGAGCAGTACTTC
many	NA	TRBV10-2	TRBJ2-7	CASFRKDSYEQYF	TGCGCCAGCTTTAGGAAGGACTCCTACGAGCAGTACTTC
many	TRBD1	TRBV5-8	TRBJ1-5	CASSFFIGTGDSNQPQHF	TGTGCCAGCAGCTTCTTTATCGGGACAGGGGATAGCAATCAGCCCCAGCATTTT
many	NA	TRBV29-1	TRBJ2-1	CSVHRGGNEQFF	TGCAGCGTCCACAGGGGAGGCAATGAGCAGTTCTTC
many	NA	TRBV28	TRBJ2-3	CASRRTGRDTQYF	TGTGCCAGCCGGAGGACGGGGAGAGATACGCAGTATTTT
many	TRBD1	TRBV12-3/TRBV12-4	TRBJ1-3	CATEVGDSLPGNTIYF	TGTGCTACCGAAGTCGGGGACAGTTTACCAGGAAACACCATATATTTT
many	NA	TRBV7-3	TRBJ2-5	CASSQGGGVQYF	TGTGCCAGCAGCCAGGGGGGCGGAGTCCAGTACTTC
many	TRBD2	TRBV25-1	TRBJ2-7	CASSVSGSSYEQYF	TGTGCCAGCAGTGTGAGCGGGAGCTCCTACGAGCAGTACTTC
many	TRBD1	TRBV10-3	TRBJ2-1	CAISERPGQTYNEQFF	TGTGCCATCAGTGAGCGACCGGGACAGACCTACAATGAGCAGTTCTTC
few	NA	TRBV5-1	TRBJ1-2	CASSSQGTDGYTF	TGCGCCAGCAGCTCACAGGGTACGGATGGCTACACCTTC